This T cell receptor (beta chain) originates from a study of blood T cell repertoires in COVID-19. Libraries were prepared by immunoSEQ multiplex PCR; TCRdb keeps only in-frame clonotypes and omits some of them. This table holds 150,000 to 200,000 clones, roughly 88% found once. Looked up from germline, CDR1 is MDHEN and CDR2 is SYDVKM. The CDR3 runs 13 residues. J was trimmed by 8 bases and V by 4 bases; bases with no gene match: 5. V gene TRBV28 combines with J gene TRBJ1-2; 9 bases fit TRBD1. Sequenced: PBMCs or T cells enriched from blood (not recorded which). This TCR came from a young woman who had recovered from COVID-19. CDR3 nucleotides: TGTGCCAGCAGTTCGGGACAGGGAGGCGGCTACACCTTC. This translates into CASSSGQGGGYTF.